What follows describes a single T cell receptor (beta chain). No antigen is known for it. This sample is part of a study of human T cells and chemical hapten exposure. The germline V gene encodes CDR1 DFQATT and CDR2 SNEGSKA (reference sequence). The CDR3 length is 16 residues. Trimming removed 5 bases at V and 6 bases at J, with 20 bases between. Points from the study as a whole: Because all patients had alopecia, their immune responses might differ from healthy ones. After DPC sensitization, TCRs above 1 in 1000 frequency showed no change.

Stated time point: patch test 3, about 24 weeks after DPC sensitization. As for treatment: therapeutic diphenylcyclopropenone sensitization with weekly scalp DPC. Library preparation tagged each individual cDNA molecule with a unique molecular identifier. One entry per CDR3 protein results from TCRdb running MiXCR on the RACE reads. The sample lists just over 95,000 distinct CDR3 sequences, 25% to 35% occurring once. This sample comprised whole blood, obtained in connection with sensitization to the hapten diphenylcyclopropenone (DPC). The source is a man aged 40-49 years with alopecia areata. Some clones in this sample may be carry-over from other donors' samples. The V gene is TRBV20-1, the J gene TRBJ1-6, with D possibly being TRBD1 (5 bases). The CDR3 sequence: CSAPREGRGSNSPLHF. The CDR3 DNA reads as TGCAGTGCTCCTCGTGAGGGAAGGGGTAGTAATTCACCCCTCCACTTT.